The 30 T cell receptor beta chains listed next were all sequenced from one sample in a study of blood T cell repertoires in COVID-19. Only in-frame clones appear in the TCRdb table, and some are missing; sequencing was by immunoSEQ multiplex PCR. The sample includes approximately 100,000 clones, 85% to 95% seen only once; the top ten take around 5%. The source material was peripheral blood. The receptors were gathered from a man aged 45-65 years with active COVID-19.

The chain's CDR3 is CASSESERERGQFF. CDR3 DNA sequence: TGCGCCAGCAGTGAGTCCGAGCGGGAAAGGGGGCAGTTCTTC. The rearrangement joins TRBV10-1 to TRBJ2-1; 7 bases are a match to TRBD2. The V gene's germline CDR1 is WNHNN and CDR2 SYGVQD (reference sequence). The CDR3 totals 14 residues. The V segment lost 0 bases and the J segment 12 bases; nucleotides outside the gene matches: 8.

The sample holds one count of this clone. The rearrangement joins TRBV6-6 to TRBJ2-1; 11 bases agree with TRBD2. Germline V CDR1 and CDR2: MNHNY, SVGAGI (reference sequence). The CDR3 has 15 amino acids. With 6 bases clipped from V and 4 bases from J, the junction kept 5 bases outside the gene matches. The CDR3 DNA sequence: TGTGCCAGCAGCAACCGACTAGCGGGGTACAATGAGCAGTTCTTC. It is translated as CASSNRLAGYNEQFF.

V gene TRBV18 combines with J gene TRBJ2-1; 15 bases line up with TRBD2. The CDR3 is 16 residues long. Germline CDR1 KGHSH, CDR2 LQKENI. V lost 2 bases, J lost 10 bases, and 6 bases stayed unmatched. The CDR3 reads CASSPNGLAGGAEQFF. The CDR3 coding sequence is TGTGCCAGCTCACCAAACGGACTAGCGGGGGGGGCCGAGCAGTTCTTC.

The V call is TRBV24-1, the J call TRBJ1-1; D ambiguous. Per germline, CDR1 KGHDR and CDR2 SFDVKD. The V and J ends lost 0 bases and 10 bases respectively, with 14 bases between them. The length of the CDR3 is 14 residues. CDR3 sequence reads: CATSDLYYTEGAFF. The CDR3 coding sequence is TGTGCCACCAGTGATTTGTACTACACCGAGGGAGCTTTCTTT.

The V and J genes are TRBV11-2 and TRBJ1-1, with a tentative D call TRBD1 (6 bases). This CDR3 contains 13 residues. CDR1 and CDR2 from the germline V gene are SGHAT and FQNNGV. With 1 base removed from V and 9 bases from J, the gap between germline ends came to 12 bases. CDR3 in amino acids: CASSLASGGQAFF. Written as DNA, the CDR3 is TGTGCCAGCAGCTTAGCATCGGGGGGGCAAGCTTTCTTT.

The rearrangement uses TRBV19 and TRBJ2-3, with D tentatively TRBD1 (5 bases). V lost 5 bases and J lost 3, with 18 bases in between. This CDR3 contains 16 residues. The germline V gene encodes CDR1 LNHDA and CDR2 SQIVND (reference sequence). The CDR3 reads CASSEMGQSLTDTQYF. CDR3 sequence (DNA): TGTGCCAGTAGTGAGATGGGGCAGTCTCTTACAGATACGCAGTATTTT. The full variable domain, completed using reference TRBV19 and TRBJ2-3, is DGGITQSPKYLFRKEGQNVTLSCEQNLNHDAMYWYRQDPGQGLRLIYYSQIVNDFQKGDIAEGYSVSREKKESFPLTVTSAQKNPTAFYLCASSEMGQSLTDTQYFGPGTRLTVL.

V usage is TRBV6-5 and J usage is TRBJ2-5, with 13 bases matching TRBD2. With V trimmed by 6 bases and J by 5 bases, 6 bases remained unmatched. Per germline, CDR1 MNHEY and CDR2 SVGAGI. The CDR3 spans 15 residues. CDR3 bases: TGTGCCAGCAGACTAGCGGGAGGGCCCCGGGAGACCCAGTACTTC. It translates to CASRLAGGPRETQYF.

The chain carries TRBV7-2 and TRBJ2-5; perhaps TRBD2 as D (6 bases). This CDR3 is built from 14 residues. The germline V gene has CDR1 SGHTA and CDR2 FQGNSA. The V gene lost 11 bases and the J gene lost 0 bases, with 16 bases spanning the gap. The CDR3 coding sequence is TGTGCCGTCCCGGGAGAGGGGTACCAAGAGACCCAGTACTTC. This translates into CAVPGEGYQETQYF.

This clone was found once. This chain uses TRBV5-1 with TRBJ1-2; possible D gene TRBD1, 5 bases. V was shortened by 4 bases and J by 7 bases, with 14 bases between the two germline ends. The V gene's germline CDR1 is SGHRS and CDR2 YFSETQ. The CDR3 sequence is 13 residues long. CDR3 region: CASSPTGTGGYTF. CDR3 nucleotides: TGCGCCAGCAGCCCCACCGGGACTGGTGGCTACACCTTC.

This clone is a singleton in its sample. CDR3 loop: CASSIEPRNTEAFF. CDR3 in DNA: TGTGCCAGTAGTATTGAACCCAGAAACACTGAAGCTTTCTTT. The chain joins TRBV19 to TRBJ1-1; no definite D call. V was trimmed by 3 bases and J by 2 bases, leaving 10 bases between them. The CDR3 has 14 amino acids. The germline V gene encodes CDR1 LNHDA and CDR2 SQIVND (reference sequence).

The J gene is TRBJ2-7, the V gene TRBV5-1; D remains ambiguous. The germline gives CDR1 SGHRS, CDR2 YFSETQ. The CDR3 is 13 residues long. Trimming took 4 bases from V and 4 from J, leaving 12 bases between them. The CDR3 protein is CASSPLAQYEQYF. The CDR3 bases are TGCGCCAGCAGCCCCTTAGCTCAGTACGAGCAGTACTTC. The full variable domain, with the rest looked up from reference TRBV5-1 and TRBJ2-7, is KAGVTQTPRYLIKTRGQQVTLSCSPISGHRSVSWYQQTPGQGLQFLFEYFSETQRNKGNFPGRFSGRQFSNSRSEMNVSTLELGDSALYLCASSPLAQYEQYFGPGTRLTVT.

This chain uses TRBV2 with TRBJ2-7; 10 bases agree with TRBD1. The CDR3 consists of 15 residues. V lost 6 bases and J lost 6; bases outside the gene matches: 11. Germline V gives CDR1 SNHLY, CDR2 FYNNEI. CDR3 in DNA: TGTGCCAGCAGCGACCACACCGGACAGGGGGGCGAGCAGTACTTC. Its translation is CASSDHTGQGGEQYF.

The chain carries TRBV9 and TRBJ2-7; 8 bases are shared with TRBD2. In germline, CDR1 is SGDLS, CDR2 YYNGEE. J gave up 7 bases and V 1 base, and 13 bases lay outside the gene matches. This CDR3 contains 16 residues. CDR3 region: CASSVQPTGGPREQYF. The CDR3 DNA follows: TGTGCCAGCAGCGTACAGCCGACGGGAGGGCCGCGGGAGCAGTACTTC.

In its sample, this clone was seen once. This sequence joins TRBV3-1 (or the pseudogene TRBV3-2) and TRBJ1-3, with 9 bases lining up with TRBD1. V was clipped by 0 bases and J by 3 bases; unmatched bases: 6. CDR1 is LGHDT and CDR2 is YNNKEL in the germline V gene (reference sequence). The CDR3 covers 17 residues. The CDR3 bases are TGTGCCAGCAGCCAAGATCAGGGACAGGGAGGTGGAAACACCATATATTTT. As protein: CASSQDQGQGGGNTIYF.

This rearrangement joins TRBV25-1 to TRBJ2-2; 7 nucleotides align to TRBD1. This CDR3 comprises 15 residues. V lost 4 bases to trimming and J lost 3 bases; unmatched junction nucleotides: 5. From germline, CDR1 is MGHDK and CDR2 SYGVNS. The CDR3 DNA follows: TGTGCCAGCAGTGTTACAGGGGTGGACACCGGGGAGCTGTTTTTT. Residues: CASSVTGVDTGELFF.

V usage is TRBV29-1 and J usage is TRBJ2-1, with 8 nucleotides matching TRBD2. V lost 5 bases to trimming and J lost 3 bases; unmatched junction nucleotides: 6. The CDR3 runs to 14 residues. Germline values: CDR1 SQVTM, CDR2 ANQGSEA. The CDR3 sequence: CSVPAGANYNEQFF. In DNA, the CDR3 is TGCAGCGTTCCAGCGGGAGCGAACTACAATGAGCAGTTCTTC.

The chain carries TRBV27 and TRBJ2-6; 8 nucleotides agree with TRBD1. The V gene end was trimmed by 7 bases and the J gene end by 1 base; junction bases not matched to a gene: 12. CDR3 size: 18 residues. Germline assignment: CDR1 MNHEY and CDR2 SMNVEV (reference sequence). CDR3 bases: TGTGCCAGCACCTCCTGGACAGGGTTGGCGTCTGGGGCCAACGTCCTGACTTTC. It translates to CASTSWTGLASGANVLTF.

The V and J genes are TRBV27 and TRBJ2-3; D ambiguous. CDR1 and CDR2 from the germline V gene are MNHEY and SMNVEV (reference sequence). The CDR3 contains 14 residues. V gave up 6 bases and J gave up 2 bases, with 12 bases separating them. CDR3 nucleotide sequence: TGTGCCAGCAGCCCACTACCCCTCACAGATACGCAGTATTTT. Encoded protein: CASSPLPLTDTQYF.

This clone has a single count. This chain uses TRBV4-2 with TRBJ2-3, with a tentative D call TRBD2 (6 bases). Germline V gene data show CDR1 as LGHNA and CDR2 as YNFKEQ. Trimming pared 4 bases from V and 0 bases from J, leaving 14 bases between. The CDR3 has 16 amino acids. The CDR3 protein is CASSPSSAASTDTQYF. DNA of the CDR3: TGTGCCAGCAGCCCCTCTAGCGCAGCTAGCACAGATACGCAGTATTTT.

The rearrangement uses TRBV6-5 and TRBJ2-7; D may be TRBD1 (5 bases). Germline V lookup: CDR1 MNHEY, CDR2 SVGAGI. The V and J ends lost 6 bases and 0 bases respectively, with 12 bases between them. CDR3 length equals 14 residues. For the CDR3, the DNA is TGTGCCAGCAGGGCGACAGTCAGCTCCTACGAGCAGTACTTC. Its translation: CASRATVSSYEQYF.

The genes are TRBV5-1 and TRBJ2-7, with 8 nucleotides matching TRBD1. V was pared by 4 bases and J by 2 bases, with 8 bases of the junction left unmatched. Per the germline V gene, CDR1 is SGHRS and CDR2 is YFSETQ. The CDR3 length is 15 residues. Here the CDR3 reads CASSPRTGSTYEQYF. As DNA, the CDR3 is TGCGCCAGCAGCCCCCGGACAGGGTCCACCTACGAGCAGTACTTC. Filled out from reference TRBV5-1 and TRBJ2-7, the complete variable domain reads KAGVTQTPRYLIKTRGQQVTLSCSPISGHRSVSWYQQTPGQGLQFLFEYFSETQRNKGNFPGRFSGRQFSNSRSEMNVSTLELGDSALYLCASSPRTGSTYEQYFGPGTRLTVT.

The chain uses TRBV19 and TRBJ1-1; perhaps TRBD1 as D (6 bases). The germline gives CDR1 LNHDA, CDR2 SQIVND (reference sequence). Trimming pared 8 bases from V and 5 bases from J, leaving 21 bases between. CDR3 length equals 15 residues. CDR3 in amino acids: CASRTGSIAGTEAFF. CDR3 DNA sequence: TGTGCCAGTCGAACAGGGTCGATTGCAGGAACTGAAGCTTTCTTT.

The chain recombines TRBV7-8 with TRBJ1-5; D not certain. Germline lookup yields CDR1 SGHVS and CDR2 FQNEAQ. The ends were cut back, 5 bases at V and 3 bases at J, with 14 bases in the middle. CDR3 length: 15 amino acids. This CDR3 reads CASSRGEVLNQPQHF. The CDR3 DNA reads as TGTGCCAGCAGCCGCGGGGAGGTCCTCAATCAGCCCCAGCATTTT.

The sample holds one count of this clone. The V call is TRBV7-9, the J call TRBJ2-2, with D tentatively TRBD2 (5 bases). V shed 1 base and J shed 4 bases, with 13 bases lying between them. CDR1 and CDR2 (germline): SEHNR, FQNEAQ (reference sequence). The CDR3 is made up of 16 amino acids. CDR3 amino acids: CASSLERSAGTGELFF. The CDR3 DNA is TGTGCCAGCAGCTTAGAACGGTCCGCGGGCACCGGGGAGCTGTTTTTT.

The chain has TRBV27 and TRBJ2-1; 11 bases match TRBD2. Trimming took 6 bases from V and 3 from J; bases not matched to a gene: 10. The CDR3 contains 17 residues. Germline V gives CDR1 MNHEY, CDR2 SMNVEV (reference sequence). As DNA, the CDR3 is TGTGCCAGCAGCGCACATGAACTAGCGGGAGTCTACAATGAGCAGTTCTTC. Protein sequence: CASSAHELAGVYNEQFF.

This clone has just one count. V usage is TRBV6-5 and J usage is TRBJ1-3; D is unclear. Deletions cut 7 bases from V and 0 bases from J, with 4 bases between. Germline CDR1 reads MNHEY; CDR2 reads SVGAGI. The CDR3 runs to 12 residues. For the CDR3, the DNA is TGTGCCAGCACCTACTCTGGAAACACCATATATTTT. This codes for CASTYSGNTIYF.

This CDR3 is CASSLYGIRTLAKNIQYF. The CDR3 DNA reads as TGTGCCAGCAGCTTGTATGGCATACGGACTCTAGCCAAAAACATTCAGTACTTC. The chain has TRBV5-6 and TRBJ2-4; D is perhaps TRBD2 (5 bases). Trimming shortened V by 1 base and J by 0 bases, and 17 bases separated the two germline ends. The CDR3 covers 18 residues. Germline V gene data show CDR1 as SGHDT and CDR2 as YYEEEE.

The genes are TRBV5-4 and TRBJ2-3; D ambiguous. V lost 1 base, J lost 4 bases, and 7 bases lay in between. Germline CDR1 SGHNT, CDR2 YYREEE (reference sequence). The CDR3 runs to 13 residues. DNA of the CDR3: TGTGCCAGCAGCTTGCTGTTTTCAGATACGCAGTATTTT. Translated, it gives CASSLLFSDTQYF. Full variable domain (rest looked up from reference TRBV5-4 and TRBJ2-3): ETGVTQSPTHLIKTRGQQVTLRCSSQSGHNTVSWYQQALGQGPQFIFQYYREEENGRGNFPPRFSGLQFPNYSSELNVNALELDDSALYLCASSLLFSDTQYFGPGTRLTVL.

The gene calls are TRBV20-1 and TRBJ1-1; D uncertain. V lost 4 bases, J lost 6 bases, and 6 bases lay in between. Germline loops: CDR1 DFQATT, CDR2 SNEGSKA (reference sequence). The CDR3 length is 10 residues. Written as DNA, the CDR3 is TGCAGTGCTATTCAGGCTGAAGCTTTCTTT. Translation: CSAIQAEAFF.

The CDR3 sequence is CAWSRTGAATDTQYF. The DNA for the CDR3 is TGTGCCTGGAGTAGAACAGGGGCGGCGACAGATACGCAGTATTTT. V gene TRBV30 combines with J gene TRBJ2-3, with 7 positions matching TRBD1. The J segment lost 3 bases and the V segment lost 2 bases, leaving 8 bases of the junction unmatched. The germline V gene has CDR1 GTSNPN and CDR2 SVGIG (reference sequence). The CDR3 covers 15 residues.